Following are 2 T cell receptor beta chains from one sample sequenced in a study of beta chain features in type 1 diabetes. Every isolated RNA sample was fully reverse transcribed, so sequencing captured expressed TCRB transcripts. Clones were sequenced by immunoSEQ multiplex PCR, and TCRdb holds only the in-frame ones, with some missing. The sample carries more than 150,000 clones, around 13% recorded once. Sequencing was carried out using central memory CD4+ T cells from blood. The receptors shown here come from a woman in her late teens or twenties in good health.

The V gene is TRBV9, the J gene TRBJ2-7, with TRBD1 matching over 12 bases. CDR3 length equals 16 residues. V shed 3 bases, J shed 7 bases, and the junction held 11 bases outside the gene matches. From germline, CDR1 is SGDLS and CDR2 YYNGEE. The CDR3 sequence is CASSAPPGQGAGEQYF. Written as DNA, the CDR3 is TGTGCCAGCAGCGCGCCTCCGGGACAGGGGGCCGGTGAGCAGTACTTC.

This chain links TRBV19 with TRBJ2-7, with 9 positions matching TRBD1. CDR3 length: 16 amino acids. Germline V gene lookup returns CDR1 LNHDA and CDR2 SQIVND (reference sequence). The V and J ends lost 5 bases and 1 base, in that order; junction bases with no gene match: 9. Written as DNA, the CDR3 is TGTGCCAGTAGTGTGTCCGGGACAGGGATTTCCTACGAGCAGTACTTC. Translation gives CASSVSGTGISYEQYF.